This T cell receptor beta chain comes out of a study of blood T cell repertoires in COVID-19. Which cohort a participant joined came from the clinical history participants gave. Recovered status in Cohort 3 required two negative PCRs, clearance, or symptom resolution. Profiling relied on immunoSEQ multiplex PCR, and the TCRdb table lists in-frame clones only, not all of them. The sample consists of roughly 330,000 clones, nearly 90% of them appearing once. Germline V gene lookup returns CDR1 SGHTA and CDR2 FQGTGA. This CDR3 has 15 amino acids. Trimming cost V 6 bases and J 6 bases, with 17 bases left between them.

The sequenced sample was PBMCs or T cells enriched from blood (not recorded which). This receptor was obtained from a woman in her 30s who had recovered from COVID-19. V usage is TRBV7-3 and J usage is TRBJ2-2; no clear D gene. Here the CDR3 DNA reads TGTGCCAGCAGTTACCCGGGTCCCAACCCCGGGGAGCTGTTTTTT. Translated: CASSYPGPNPGELFF.